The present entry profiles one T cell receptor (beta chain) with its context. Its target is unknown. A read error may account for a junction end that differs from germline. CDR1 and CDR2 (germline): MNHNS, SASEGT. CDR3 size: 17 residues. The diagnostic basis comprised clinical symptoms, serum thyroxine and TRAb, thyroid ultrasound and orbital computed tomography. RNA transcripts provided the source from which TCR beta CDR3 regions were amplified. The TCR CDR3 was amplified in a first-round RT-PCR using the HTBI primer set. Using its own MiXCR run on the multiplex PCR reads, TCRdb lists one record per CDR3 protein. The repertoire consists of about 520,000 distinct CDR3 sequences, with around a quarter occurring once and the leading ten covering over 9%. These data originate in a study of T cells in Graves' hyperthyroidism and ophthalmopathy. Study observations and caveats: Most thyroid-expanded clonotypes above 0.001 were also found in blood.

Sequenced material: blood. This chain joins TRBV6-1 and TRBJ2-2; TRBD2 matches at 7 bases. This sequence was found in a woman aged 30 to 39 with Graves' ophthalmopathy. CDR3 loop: CASSESLGGGNTGELCF. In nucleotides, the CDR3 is TGTGCCAGCAGTGAATCCCTCGGGGGAGGGAACACCGGGGAGCTGTGTTTT.